These 17 T cell receptor beta chains originate from one sample sequenced in a study of cytomegalovirus exposure and HLA in healthy donors. The PCR contained 60 Vbeta and 13 Jbeta primers. Profiled with immunoSEQ multiplex PCR; TCRdb holds only in-frame clones, not every one. Altogether about 99,000 clones are present, around 82% being singletons, with the ten largest covering about 3.5%. Specimen: PBMCs. These receptors all stem from a man aged 40-50 years in good health and CMV-seronegative.

This clone was found a few times. V and J are TRBV19 and TRBJ1-3, with D unclear. Trimming stripped 7 bases from V and 0 bases from J, with 10 bases between. The CDR3 is 14 residues long. Germline lookup yields CDR1 LNHDA and CDR2 SQIVND (reference sequence). The CDR3 coding sequence is TGTGCCAGTATTCCTCTCGGCTCTGGAAACACCATATATTTT. Amino acids: CASIPLGSGNTIYF.

The V gene is TRBV14, the J gene TRBJ1-6; D perhaps matches TRBD1 (5 bases). V was trimmed by 1 base and J by 5 bases, leaving 9 bases between them. Germline CDR1 is SGHDN and CDR2 is FVKESK. The CDR3 is 15 residues long. This CDR3 is CASSQVGGDNSPLHF. The CDR3 nucleotides read TGTGCCAGCAGCCAAGTTGGGGGGGATAATTCACCCCTCCACTTT.

The chain links TRBV5-1 to TRBJ2-5; 7 bases agree with TRBD2. Gene TRBJ2-7 matches the end of the DNA better, so the J call may be wrong. CDR1 SGHRS and CDR2 YFSETQ come from the germline V gene. The CDR3 sequence is 15 residues long. The CDR3 spells CASSEGKRLAHEQYF. CDR3 nucleotides: TGCGCCAGCAGCGAGGGGAAGAGACTAGCACACGAGCAGTACTTC.

CDR3 nucleotide sequence: TGTGCCAGCAGGACCGGACTAGCGGGAGTCGACGAGCAGTACTTC. This translates into CASRTGLAGVDEQYF. V is TRBV5-6 and J is TRBJ2-7; 13 nucleotides line up with TRBD2. The J segment lost 5 bases and the V segment lost 5 bases, leaving 7 bases of the junction unmatched. The V gene's germline CDR1 is SGHDT and CDR2 YYEEEE. This CDR3 has 15 amino acids.

The chain is built from TRBV5-1 and TRBJ2-7, with D possibly being TRBD2 (5 bases). Germline V gene sequence: CDR1 SGHRS, CDR2 YFSETQ. V gave up 4 bases and J gave up 3 bases, with 14 bases separating them. The CDR3 sequence is 14 residues long. The CDR3 here is CASSPPGMGYEQYF. The CDR3 nucleotides are TGCGCCAGCAGCCCACCGGGGATGGGCTACGAGCAGTACTTC.

The chain joins TRBV21-1 to TRBJ2-1; TRBD2 reflects the table's D call only, with no check against the DNA. TRBV21-1 is a pseudogene. The CDR3 loop spans 20 amino acids. CDR3 sequence (DNA): TGTGCCAGCAGCAAAGCGCTTTGGAAGACTAGCGGGAGTCATACGGATGAGCAGTTCTTC. The encoded protein is CASSKALWKTSGSHTDEQFF.

This clone was observed once. The chain joins TRBV25-1 to TRBJ1-5; D remains ambiguous. V lost 4 bases and J lost 7, with 17 bases in between. Germline CDR1 and CDR2: MGHDK and SYGVNS. The CDR3 length is 15 residues. The CDR3 DNA reads TGTGCCAGCAGTGCGTCCACCGGGGTTGAACAGCCCCAGCATTTT. It codes for CASSASTGVEQPQHF.

The chain joins TRBV2 to TRBJ2-2; weak D call: TRBD1 (6 bases). The CDR3 extends over 16 amino acids. The V gene lost 1 base and the J gene lost 1 base, with 10 bases spanning the gap. Looked up from germline, CDR1 is SNHLY and CDR2 is FYNNEI. The CDR3 loop is CASSEGGLLNTGELFF. The CDR3 DNA is TGTGCCAGCAGTGAAGGGGGGCTACTGAACACCGGGGAGCTGTTTTTT.

The CDR3 DNA sequence: TGTGCCAGCAGCTTGGCTGGGGCTTACACCATATATTTT. Translating it yields CASSLAGAYTIYF. V and J are TRBV5-4 and TRBJ1-3; D is possibly TRBD1 (5 bases). The CDR3 runs to 13 residues. Germline CDR1 is SGHNT and CDR2 is YYREEE (reference sequence). With 0 bases removed from V and 8 bases from J, the gap between germline ends came to 9 bases. The whole variable domain, remainder taken from reference TRBV5-4 and TRBJ1-3, is ETGVTQSPTHLIKTRGQQVTLRCSSQSGHNTVSWYQQALGQGPQFIFQYYREEENGRGNFPPRFSGLQFPNYSSELNVNALELDDSALYLCASSLAGAYTIYFGEGSWLTVV.

The table lists this clone with a few counts. CDR3 loop: CASSAGTGSNEKLFF. The CDR3 DNA sequence: TGTGCCAGCAGCGCCGGGACAGGGAGTAATGAAAAACTGTTTTTT. The V gene is TRBV9, the J gene TRBJ1-4; 9 nucleotides line up with TRBD1. The germline V gene has CDR1 SGDLS and CDR2 YYNGEE. The V segment lost 3 bases and the J segment 4 bases; nucleotides outside the gene matches: 4. The CDR3 length is 15 residues.

The chain has TRBV30 and TRBJ1-5; TRBD1 aligns across 8 bases. CDR1 is GTSNPN and CDR2 is SVGIG in the germline V gene (reference sequence). The CDR3 extends over 14 amino acids. The ends lost 3 bases at V and 2 bases at J; junction bases unmatched: 3. The CDR3 reads CAWSGQGGNQPQHF. The CDR3 DNA sequence: TGTGCCTGGAGCGGACAGGGAGGCAATCAGCCCCAGCATTTT.

The rearrangement links TRBV15 to TRBJ2-5; no reliable D call. V was clipped by 6 bases and J by 4 bases, with 18 bases between them. This CDR3 is 15 amino acids long. In germline, CDR1 is LNHNV, CDR2 YYDKDF (reference sequence). Here the CDR3 DNA reads TGTGCCACCAGTCTGTCCAGGAACCCCCGAGAGACCCAGTACTTC. Amino acids: CATSLSRNPRETQYF. The entire variable domain, with the rest obtained from reference TRBV15 and TRBJ2-5, is as follows: DAMVIQNPRYQVTQFGKPVTLSCSQTLNHNVMYWYQQKSSQAPKLLFHYYDKDFNNEADTPDNFQSRRPNTSFCFLDIRSPGLGDTAMYLCATSLSRNPRETQYFGPGTRLLVL.

The genes are TRBV19 and TRBJ2-7, with D hard to call. With 5 bases removed from V and 2 bases from J, the gap between germline ends came to 13 bases. The germline gives CDR1 LNHDA, CDR2 SQIVND (reference sequence). CDR3 size: 14 residues. The chain's CDR3 is CASSPLSRPYEQYF. CDR3 DNA: TGTGCCAGTAGTCCACTGTCCAGGCCCTACGAGCAGTACTTC.

V usage is TRBV5-6 and J usage is TRBJ1-3, with D maybe TRBD1 (5 bases). The CDR3 is made up of 13 amino acids. Per germline, CDR1 SGHDT and CDR2 YYEEEE. V gave up 2 bases and J gave up 9 bases, with 12 bases separating them. The CDR3 sequence is CASSFRAGGTIYF. CDR3 in DNA: TGTGCCAGCAGCTTTAGGGCGGGGGGCACCATATATTTT. Supplemented by reference TRBV5-6 and TRBJ1-3, the full variable domain reads DAGVTQSPTHLIKTRGQQVTLRCSPKSGHDTVSWYQQALGQGPQFIFQYYEEEERQRGNFPDRFSGHQFPNYSSELNVNALLLGDSALYLCASSFRAGGTIYFGEGSWLTVV.

As DNA, the CDR3 is TGTGCCAGCAGTTCCCGACAGGGGGTCGATAATTCACCCCTCCACTTT. Residues: CASSSRQGVDNSPLHF. The chain carries TRBV27 and TRBJ1-6; 9 bases are shared with TRBD1. Germline loops: CDR1 MNHEY, CDR2 SMNVEV (reference sequence). The CDR3 extends over 16 amino acids. V lost 4 bases and J lost 5; bases outside the gene matches: 6.

The J gene is TRBJ2-7, the V gene TRBV2; TRBD2 agrees at 11 bases. Germline CDR1 and CDR2: SNHLY and FYNNEI. CDR3 size: 16 residues. Trimming took 6 bases from V and 3 from J; bases not matched to a gene: 10. CDR3 protein: CASSLTSGTPLYEQYF. The CDR3 bases are TGTGCCAGCAGCCTGACTAGCGGGACTCCCCTCTACGAGCAGTACTTC.

The rearrangement uses TRBV29-1 and TRBJ2-1, with 7 bases lining up with TRBD2. The CDR3 contains 15 residues. Losses at the gene ends were 0 bases for V and 6 bases for J; bases not matched to a gene: 8. Germline V CDR1 and CDR2: SQVTM, ANQGSEA. The CDR3 nucleotides read TGCAGCGTTGAAGATCGTCTAGCGGACATCAATGAGCAGTTCTTC. Translation gives CSVEDRLADINEQFF.